This T cell receptor beta chain was identified in a study of blood T cell repertoires in COVID-19. Study as a whole: COVID-19 samples, acute and convalescent, were from the United States, Italy and Spain.

Participants came from around 25 US areas, aged about 18 to 95 years. Cohort 3 donors counted as recovered after two negative PCRs, clearance, or resolved symptoms. Germline loops: CDR1 MGHRA, CDR2 YSYEKL. Unmatched junction bases numbered 11, after V lost 3 bases and J lost 6 bases. This CDR3 contains 15 residues. Original data processing: Using reference gene primer amplification, nucleated cell counts were estimated. Profiled with immunoSEQ multiplex PCR; TCRdb holds only in-frame clones, not every one. That table is the source of V, J and clone size, and D and trimming were worked out from the DNA. The table shows about 200,000 clones, with around 89% occurring only once.

The receptor was isolated from a man under 40 who had recovered from COVID-19. The sequencing input was PBMCs or T cells enriched from blood (not recorded which). This rearrangement joins TRBV4-1 to TRBJ2-7; 7 nucleotides agree with TRBD1. This CDR3 is CASSQRQGFYPEQYF. CDR3 nucleotide sequence: TGCGCCAGCAGCCAGCGACAGGGATTTTATCCCGAGCAGTACTTC.